Listed below are T cell receptor beta chains from one sample, sequenced in a study of T cell responses to AZD1222 COVID-19 vaccine. Only in-frame clones appear in the TCRdb table, and some are missing; sequencing was by immunoSEQ multiplex PCR. The sample includes 120,000 to 150,000 clones, about 91% of them seen just once. Sequenced material: peripheral blood, taken on day 0 of AZD1222 vaccination. These receptors came from an adult in good health. The CDR3 runs from the conserved cysteine through the conserved F or W. The D gene is left open where the match is weak. Size is stated for part of the rows, as once, few or many counts, or as a class when the clone is expanded.

TRBJ1-3 | TRBV27 | 13 | . | . | CASSSGPGNTIYF | TGTGCCAGCAGCTCCGGTCCTGGAAACACCATATATTTT
TRBJ1-1 | TRBV20-1 | 11 | . | . | CSASGQPEAFF | TGCAGTGCTAGCGGACAGCCAGAAGCTTTCTTT
TRBJ1-6 | TRBV7-9 | 12 | . | . | CASSTGHSPLHF | TGTGCCAGCAGCACGGGGCATTCACCCCTCCACTTT
TRBJ1-5 | TRBV6-1 | 13 | . | . | CASSEAPVSPQHF | TGTGCCAGCAGTGAAGCGCCGGTCTCTCCCCAGCATTTT
TRBJ1-1 | TRBV15 | 13 | . | . | CATSRDPDTEAFF | TGTGCCACCAGCAGAGATCCGGACACTGAAGCTTTCTTT
TRBJ2-7 | TRBV6-5 | 14 | TRBD2 | . | CASSHGTSGAEQYF | TGTGCCAGCAGTCACGGGACTAGCGGTGCTGAGCAGTACTTC
TRBJ1-1 | TRBV6-2/TRBV6-3 | 14 | . | . | CASSKRGENTEAFF | TGTGCCAGCAGTAAACGTGGGGAGAACACTGAAGCTTTCTTT
TRBJ2-7 | TRBV27 | 12 | TRBD1 | . | CASSEQGREQYF | TGTGCCAGCAGTGAACAGGGGCGAGAGCAGTACTTC
TRBJ1-3 | TRBV5-1 | 15 | . | . | CASRSDNDSGNTIYF | TGCGCCAGCAGATCCGACAATGACTCTGGAAACACCATATATTTT
TRBJ1-2 | TRBV9 | 15 | TRBD1 | . | CASSVGPTGGNGYTF | TGTGCCAGCAGCGTAGGCCCGACAGGGGGCAATGGCTACACCTTC
TRBJ2-1 | TRBV6-2/TRBV6-3 | 16 | TRBD2 | . | CASSLMTSGLYNEQFF | TGTGCCAGCAGCCTCATGACTAGCGGCCTCTACAATGAGCAGTTCTTC
TRBJ1-6 | TRBV2 | 15 | . | . | CASSDLGQSNSPLHF | TGTGCCAGCAGTGATCTGGGACAATCTAATTCACCCCTCCACTTT
TRBJ1-2 | TRBV28 | 14 | . | . | CASSLAQANYGYTF | TGTGCCAGCAGTCTCGCTCAAGCTAACTATGGCTACACCTTC
TRBJ2-2 | TRBV4-2 | 18 | TRBD2 | . | CASSPWGLAASNTGELFF | TGTGCCAGCAGCCCCTGGGGACTAGCGGCTTCGAACACCGGGGAGCTGTTTTTT
TRBJ1-5 | TRBV7-9 | 13 | TRBD1 | . | CASGQGADQPQHF | TGTGCCAGCGGACAGGGGGCAGATCAGCCCCAGCATTTT
TRBJ1-6 | TRBV19 | 13 | . | . | CASTRGWNSPLHF | TGTGCCAGTACACGGGGTTGGAATTCACCCCTCCACTTT
TRBJ2-1 | TRBV25-1 | 16 | TRBD2 | . | CASGGTSGRDYNEQFF | TGTGCCAGCGGTGGGACTAGCGGGAGGGACTACAATGAGCAGTTCTTC
TRBJ1-1 | TRBV6-5 | 16 | TRBD1 | . | CASSYSRDRVVTEAFF | TGTGCCAGCAGTTACTCGAGGGACAGGGTAGTCACTGAAGCTTTCTTT
TRBJ1-3 | TRBV4-2 | 16 | . | once | CASSQDLEGPGNTIYF | TGTGCCAGCAGCCAAGATTTGGAGGGCCCGGGAAACACCATATATTTT
TRBJ1-2 | TRBV5-1 | 14 | . | . | CASSLLTGDGGYTF | TGCGCCAGCAGCTTGCTGACAGGAGACGGAGGCTACACCTTC
TRBJ2-2 | TRBV10-3 | 13 | . | . | CAISEGNTGELFF | TGTGCCATCAGTGAAGGAAACACCGGGGAGCTGTTTTTT
TRBJ1-5 | TRBV7-2 | 13 | . | . | CASRLEALQPQHF | TGTGCCAGCAGACTAGAGGCCCTTCAGCCCCAGCATTTT
TRBJ1-6 | TRBV5-1 | 14 | TRBD1 | . | CASSDREGDSPLHF | TGCGCCAGCAGCGACAGGGAAGGAGACTCACCCCTCCACTTT
TRBJ1-1 | TRBV25-1 | 11 | . | . | CASETGPEAFF | TGTGCCTCCGAGACAGGCCCTGAAGCTTTCTTT
TRBJ2-7 | TRBV7-2 | 14 | TRBD1 | . | CASSPGTGLGEQYF | TGTGCCAGCAGCCCCGGGACAGGGTTGGGGGAGCAGTACTTC
TRBJ1-5 | TRBV28 | 15 | . | few | CASSSSEDSNQPQHF | TGTGCCAGCAGTTCCTCGGAGGATAGCAATCAGCCCCAGCATTTT
TRBJ2-5 | TRBV14 | 14 | . | . | CASSRGRKRETQYF | TGTGCCAGCAGCCGCGGACGGAAGCGGGAGACCCAGTACTTC
TRBJ1-2 | TRBV5-4 | 14 | . | . | CASSLAGPTYGYTF | TGTGCCAGCAGCTTGGCCGGCCCGACGTATGGCTACACCTTC
TRBJ2-3 | TRBV27 | 14 | . | few | CASSFRTGTDTQYF | TGTGCCAGCAGTTTTAGGACGGGCACAGATACGCAGTATTTT
TRBJ2-4 | TRBV23-1 | 16 | . | . | CASSQIEGVAKNIQYF | TGCGCCAGCAGTCAGATAGAGGGAGTAGCCAAAAACATTCAGTACTTC
TRBJ1-1 | TRBV7-9 | 14 | . | . | CASSPFSGNTEAFF | TGTGCCAGCAGCCCCTTCTCAGGGAACACTGAAGCTTTCTTT
TRBJ1-2 | TRBV7-8 | 16 | . | . | CASSLGGSDSAYGYTF | TGTGCCAGCAGCTTAGGAGGTTCGGACAGCGCCTATGGCTACACCTTC
TRBJ1-5 | TRBV18 | 15 | . | . | CASSPNRDSNQPQHF | TGTGCCAGCTCACCAAATCGAGATAGCAATCAGCCCCAGCATTTT
TRBJ1-5 | TRBV12-5 | 19 | TRBD1 | . | CASGFYGDRESLLDQPQHF | TGTGCTAGTGGTTTTTATGGGGACAGGGAGTCCCTCCTTGATCAGCCCCAGCATTTT
TRBJ2-4 | TRBV24-1 | 16 | . | . | CATSDRRGSAKNIQYF | TGTGCCACCAGTGATCGAAGGGGTTCAGCCAAAAACATTCAGTACTTC
TRBJ1-2 | TRBV3-1/TRBV3-2 | 13 | . | . | CASSQAPNYGYTF | TGTGCCAGCAGCCAAGCACCGAACTATGGCTACACCTTC
TRBJ1-2 | TRBV5-4 | 14 | . | once | CASSPTSSEYGYTF | TGTGCCAGCAGCCCCACCTCTTCGGAATATGGCTACACCTTC
TRBJ1-1 | TRBV5-1 | 14 | . | . | CASTKDSVNTEAFF | TGCGCCAGCACCAAAGACAGCGTAAACACTGAAGCTTTCTTT
TRBJ2-1 | TRBV15 | 13 | . | . | CATSKIQPAEQFF | TGTGCCACCAGCAAGATCCAGCCCGCGGAGCAGTTCTTC
TRBJ2-7 | TRBV24-1 | 13 | TRBD2 | . | CATSDGTSAEQYF | TGTGCCACCAGTGACGGGACTAGCGCAGAGCAGTACTTC
TRBJ2-5 | TRBV10-3 | 16 | TRBD2 | . | CAISGEREGLKETQYF | TGTGCCATCAGTGGGGAGCGGGAGGGCCTAAAAGAGACCCAGTACTTC
TRBJ2-5 | TRBV30 | 16 | . | . | CAWSVPQLATQETQYF | TGTGCCTGGAGTGTACCCCAGCTAGCCACACAAGAGACCCAGTACTTC